Detailed here is one T cell receptor beta chain. No antigen is known for it. This entry comes from a study of graft-versus-host responses after intestinal transplantation. The wider study: Each recipient received anti-thymocyte globulin induction, then tacrolimus and steroids for approximately 3 years.

This CDR3 has 17 residues. V dropped 1 base and J dropped 0 bases, with 10 bases sitting between them. Germline V lookup: CDR1 SGHVS, CDR2 FNYEAQ. Repertoires were generated with immunoSEQ multiplex PCR, while TCRdb's copy carries only in-frame clones and drops some. The table shows about 130,000 clones, with roughly nine tenths occurring only once. This clonotype was sampled from a human donor who received an intestinal transplant. The sequenced sample was unstimulated CD4+ T cells sorted from spleen or lymph node cells, obtained before intestinal transplant. The chain is built from TRBV7-6 and TRBJ2-6; D is perhaps TRBD1 (6 bases). The CDR3 loop is CASSLGGPYSGANVLTF. As DNA, the CDR3 is TGTGCCAGCAGCTTAGGGGGGCCCTACTCTGGGGCCAACGTCCTGACTTTC.